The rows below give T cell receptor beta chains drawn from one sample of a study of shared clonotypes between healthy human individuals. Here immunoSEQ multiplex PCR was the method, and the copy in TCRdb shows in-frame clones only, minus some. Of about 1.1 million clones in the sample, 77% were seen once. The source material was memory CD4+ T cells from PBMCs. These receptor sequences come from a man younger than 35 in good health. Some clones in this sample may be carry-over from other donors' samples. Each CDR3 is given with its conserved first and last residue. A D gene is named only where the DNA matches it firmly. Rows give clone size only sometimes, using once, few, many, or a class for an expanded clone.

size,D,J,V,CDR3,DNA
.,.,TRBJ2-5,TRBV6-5,CASSYSREKTQYF,TGTGCCAGCAGTTACTCCCGGGAAAAGACCCAGTACTTC
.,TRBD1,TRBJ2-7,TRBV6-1,CASSEAWTGYEQYF,TGTGCCAGCAGTGAAGCCTGGACAGGCTACGAGCAGTACTTC
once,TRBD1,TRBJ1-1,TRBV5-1,CASSRTGTGAADTFEAFF,TGCGCCAGCAGCCGCACAGGAACAGGGGCCGCCGATACCTTTGAAGCTTTCTTT
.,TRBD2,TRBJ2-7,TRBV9,CASSVAAREGYEQYF,TGTGCCAGCAGCGTAGCAGCGCGGGAGGGCTACGAGCAGTACTTC
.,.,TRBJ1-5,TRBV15,CATSRDGGGPDQPQHF,TGTGCCACCAGCAGAGATGGGGGGGGGCCCGATCAGCCCCAGCATTTT
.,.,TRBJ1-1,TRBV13,CASSKYLEQLLLNTEAFF,TGTGCCAGCAGCAAATATCTGGAACAGCTTCTTTTAAACACTGAAGCTTTCTTT
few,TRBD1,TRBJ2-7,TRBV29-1,CSVVGEGTGLYEQYF,TGCAGCGTTGTGGGGGAAGGGACAGGGCTCTACGAGCAGTACTTC
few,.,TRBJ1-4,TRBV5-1,CASSLGSNHEKLFF,TGCGCCAGCAGCTTGGGATCGAACCATGAAAAACTGTTTTTT
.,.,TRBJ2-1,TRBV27,CASRKRGRDGYVLSDEQFF,TGTGCCAGCAGGAAAAGGGGCAGGGACGGCTATGTTTTATCTGATGAGCAGTTCTTC
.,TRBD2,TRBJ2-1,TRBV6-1,CASSEGVAGGPYNEQFF,TGTGCCAGCAGTGAAGGGGTCGCGGGAGGACCCTACAATGAGCAGTTCTTC
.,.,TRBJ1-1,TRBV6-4,CASSAQPGNTEAFF,TGTGCCAGCAGTGCCCAACCAGGGAACACTGAAGCTTTCTTT
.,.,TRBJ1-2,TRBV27,CASSLAGVHGYTF,TGTGCCAGCAGTTTAGCAGGGGTCCATGGCTACACCTTC